This TCR beta chain was identified in a study of monozygotic twins with inflammatory bowel disease. Points from the study as a whole: Clonotypes shared with others were fewer in IBD patients than in healthy twins, especially with disease activity. Distinction of different T cell subtypes was not possible.

Donors each gave approximately 2.5 ml of blood. Each TCR library used about 3,200 ng of total RNA. TCRdb re-called the 5' RACE reads and catalogs CDR3 proteins one per entry, DNA excluded. The sample yields fewer than 550,000 distinct CDR3 sequences, of which the top ten take up about 2.2%. With respect to this clonotype: Its matching antigen is unknown.

The germline V gene has CDR1 SGHTA and CDR2 FQGNSA. The length of the CDR3 is 14 residues. Input material: blood. The chain joins TRBV7-2 to TRBJ1-3. The receptor comes from a human donor with ulcerative colitis or Crohn's disease, or a healthy co-twin of an affected twin (not recorded which). The CDR3 spells CASSLSSSGNTIYF.